These T cell receptor beta chains were read from a single sample in a study of cytomegalovirus exposure and HLA in healthy donors. Method: immunoSEQ multiplex PCR; TCRdb's copy keeps in-frame clones and lacks some. Its table records 50,000 to 75,000 clones. Material for sequencing was PBMCs. These receptors originate from a woman younger than 30 in good health and CMV-seronegative. The CDR3 runs from the conserved cysteine through the conserved F or W.

>TRBJ1-3|TRBV6-1|14
CASQGDPSGNTIYF
>TRBJ1-4|TRBV19|14
CASSLGQGFEKLFF
>TRBJ1-6|TRBV6-6|14
CASSYVQGLSPLHF
>TRBJ1-5|TRBV11-3|18
CASSFLLTDRGDNQPQHF
>TRBJ1-2|TRBV30|15
CAWSSIGGIFYGYTF
>TRBJ1-1|TRBV30|13
CAWSQTGSTEAFF
>TRBJ1-1|TRBV30|15
CAWTHAPEGITEAFF
>TRBJ2-5|TRBV14|17
CASSQPRVAGGRETQYF
>TRBJ1-2|TRBV18|14
CASSTTGSNYGYTF
>TRBJ2-5|TRBV7-9|14
CASSLLAVQETQYF
>TRBJ1-2|TRBV7-3|16
CASTQDKGSGVLGYTF
>TRBJ2-1|TRBV5-1|18
CASSLWGQSKSSYNEQFF
>TRBJ1-5|TRBV5-1|16
CASSLDGQYSNQPQHF
>TRBJ1-1|TRBV19|14
CATTWGQANTEAFF
>TRBJ2-3|TRBV29-1|14
CSVLGQGFSDTQYF
>TRBJ2-3|TRBV5-1|18
CASSLGPGLAGNTDTQYF
>TRBJ1-1|TRBV7-9|14
CASNRERLDTEAFF
>TRBJ2-7|TRBV19|14
CASSAGGWSYEQYF
>TRBJ2-7|TRBV5-6|17
CASSLFAGGLPTYEQYF
>TRBJ2-3|TRBV6-1|14
CASSPGQGADTQYF
>TRBJ2-2|TRBV29-1|17
CSARWLGAGLNTGELFF
>TRBJ1-2|TRBV5-8|12
CASSSYNYGYTF
>TRBJ2-1|TRBV28|15
CASSPPLGSYNEQFF
>TRBJ1-1|TRBV4-1|15
CASSHPQGARTEAFF
>TRBJ1-4|TRBV4-2|15
CASSQDSGQGEKLFF
>TRBJ2-5|TRBV5-1|16
CASSSAQGSRRETQYF
>TRBJ1-1|TRBV5-1|13
CASSFRQNTEAFF
>TRBJ2-7|TRBV28|17
CASEDPLLAGGSNEQYF
>TRBJ1-4|TRBV28|14
CATTGATGYEKLFF
>TRBJ2-5|TRBV5-1|13
CASSFPPEETQYF
>TRBJ1-5|TRBV18|13
CASSGTDNQPQHF
>TRBJ2-1|TRBV29-1|13
CSVGGSSYNEQFF
>TRBJ1-1|TRBV27|14
CASSAQGMNTEAFF
>TRBJ2-6|TRBV19|18
CASSPRWKGGAGANVLTF
>TRBJ1-1|TRBV15|12
CATSRVGGEAFF
>TRBJ1-1|TRBV5-1|14
CASSVEGAHTEAFF
>TRBJ2-7|TRBV6-6|14
CASSWGQDTYEQYF
>TRBJ1-3|TRBV30|12
CAWANSGNTIYF
>TRBJ1-2|TRBV7-9|14
CASSLLQRANGYTF
>TRBJ2-2|TRBV6-1|15
CASSGYRGGTGELFF
>TRBJ1-4|TRBV6-1|16
CASSETHGTGHEKLFF
>TRBJ2-1|TRBV10-2|17
CASSGPLGGGIDNEQFF
>TRBJ1-1|TRBV7-9|12
CAILKAGLEAFF
>TRBJ1-1|TRBV4-2|15
CASSHLYQGNTEAFF